Listed below are T cell receptor beta chains from one sample, sequenced in a study of response to subunit inactivated influenza vaccine. TCRdb ran MiXCR on the RT-PCR reads and lists one entry per CDR3 protein. This table holds over 400,000 distinct CDR3 sequences, 13% found once. The sample here was PBMCs from blood, taken roughly 47 days after vaccination. The receptors were sampled from a man aged 50 or older who received an inactivated influenza vaccine. Each CDR3 is given with its conserved first and last residue. Fields, in order: V gene, CDR3 protein.

>TRBV24-1
CATSDPTSEAFF
>TRBV7-2
CASSLAWVGRKETQYF
>TRBV12-3/TRBV12-4
CASSPPGRRGGTEAFF
>TRBV10-3
CAISGDPGRDTQYF
>TRBV7-6
CASSLDTSGETQYF
>TRBV6-6
CASSYTLEETQYF
>TRBV5-6
CASSDSDRDYGYTF
>TRBV5-1
CASSSGQGRYEQYF
>TRBV7-6
CASSLAWQNEQFF
>TRBV24-1
CATSDLPAAGSDTQYF
>TRBV4-3
CASSQGEGGNNEQFF
>TRBV12-3/TRBV12-4
CASSASLGMQYF
>TRBV5-1
CASSARWGQNRRSRDYGYTF
>TRBV20-1
CSALHPPQAQHF
>TRBV7-3
CASSLSGTNPNEQFF
>TRBV7-9
CASSPEYNEQFF
>TRBV11-2
CASSPVTGANVLTF
>TRBV12-3/TRBV12-4
CACCKTGGRAPNFGYEQYF
>TRBV29-1
CSVGRGQETQYF
>TRBV3-1
CASGDSIYNEQFF
>TRBV6-2/TRBV6-3
CASSFAIFAGDPISTDTQYF
>TRBV7-2
CASSSGLAGVEEQYF
>TRBV7-8
CASSSLPIRGYTEAFF
>TRBV4-3
CASSLHSGSGYSEQFF
>TRBV7-6
CASSLGGSGVRDEQFF
>TRBV6-2/TRBV6-3
CASTPLPGGEQYF
>TRBV4-3
CASSLKVFAAETDTQYF
>TRBV18
CASSLLTGDRGLYQETQYF
>TRBV2
CASGTGTYTGELFF